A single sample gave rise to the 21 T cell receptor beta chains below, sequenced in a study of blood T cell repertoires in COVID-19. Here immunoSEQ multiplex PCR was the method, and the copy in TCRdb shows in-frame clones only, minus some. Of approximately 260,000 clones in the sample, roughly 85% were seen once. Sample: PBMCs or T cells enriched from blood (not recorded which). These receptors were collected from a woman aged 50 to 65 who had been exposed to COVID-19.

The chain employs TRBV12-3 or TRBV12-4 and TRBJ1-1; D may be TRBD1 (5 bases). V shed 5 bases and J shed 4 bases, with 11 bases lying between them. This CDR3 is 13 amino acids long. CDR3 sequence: CASSRNGGTEAFF. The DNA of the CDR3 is TGTGCCAGCAGTCGGAACGGGGGCACTGAAGCTTTCTTT.

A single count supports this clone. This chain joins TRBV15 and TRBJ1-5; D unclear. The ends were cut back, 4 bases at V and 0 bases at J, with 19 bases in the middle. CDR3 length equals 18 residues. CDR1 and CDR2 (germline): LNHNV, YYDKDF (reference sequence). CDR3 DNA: TGTGCCACCAGCAAGGGTGGGGAAGGGAGACTTAGCAATCAGCCCCAGCATTTT. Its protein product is CATSKGGEGRLSNQPQHF.

The CDR3 DNA is TGTGCCAGCAGTAAGCTCACGGGGTCTGGCTACACCTTC. Translation: CASSKLTGSGYTF. The chain uses TRBV6-5 and TRBJ1-2, with no clear D. The CDR3 covers 13 residues. Trimming left V 5 bases short and J 7 bases short, with 14 bases between. CDR1 and CDR2 from the germline V gene are MNHEY and SVGAGI.

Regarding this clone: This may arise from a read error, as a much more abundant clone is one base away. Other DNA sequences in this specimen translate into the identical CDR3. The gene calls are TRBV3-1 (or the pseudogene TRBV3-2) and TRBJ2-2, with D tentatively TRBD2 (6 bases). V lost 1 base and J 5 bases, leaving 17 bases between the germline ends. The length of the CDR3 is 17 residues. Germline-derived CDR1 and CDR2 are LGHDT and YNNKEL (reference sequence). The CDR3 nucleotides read TGTGCCAGCAGCCAAGTGGAGGGACCCGGGTATACCGGGGAGCTGTTTTTT. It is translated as CASSQVEGPGYTGELFF.

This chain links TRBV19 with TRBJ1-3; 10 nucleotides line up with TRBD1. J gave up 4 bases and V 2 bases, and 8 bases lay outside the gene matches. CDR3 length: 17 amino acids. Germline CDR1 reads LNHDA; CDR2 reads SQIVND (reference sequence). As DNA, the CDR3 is TGTGCCAGTAGTATACGGACAGGGGGAGTGGACGGAAACACCATATATTTT. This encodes CASSIRTGGVDGNTIYF.

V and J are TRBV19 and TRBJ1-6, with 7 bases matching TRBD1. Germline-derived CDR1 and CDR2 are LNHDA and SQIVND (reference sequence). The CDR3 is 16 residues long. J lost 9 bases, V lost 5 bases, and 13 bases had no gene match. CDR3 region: CASSASGTDGGSPLHF. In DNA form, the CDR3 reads TGTGCCAGTAGTGCTTCCGGGACAGACGGGGGTTCACCCCTCCACTTT.

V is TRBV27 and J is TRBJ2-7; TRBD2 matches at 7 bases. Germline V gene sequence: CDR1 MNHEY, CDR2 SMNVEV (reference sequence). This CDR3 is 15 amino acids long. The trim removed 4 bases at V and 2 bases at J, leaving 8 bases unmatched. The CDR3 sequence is CASSSESGAAYEQYF. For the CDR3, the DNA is TGTGCCAGCAGTTCCGAGAGCGGGGCCGCCTACGAGCAGTACTTC.

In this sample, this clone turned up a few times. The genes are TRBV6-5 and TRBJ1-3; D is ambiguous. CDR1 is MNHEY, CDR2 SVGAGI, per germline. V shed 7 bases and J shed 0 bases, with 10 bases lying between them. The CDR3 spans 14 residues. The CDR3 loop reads CASTEEASGNTIYF. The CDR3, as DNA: TGTGCCAGCACCGAGGAAGCCTCTGGAAACACCATATATTTT.

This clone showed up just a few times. This CDR3 is CASSHTSGNTIYF. CDR3 coding DNA: TGTGCCAGCTCACACACCTCTGGAAACACCATATATTTT. This chain links TRBV18 with TRBJ1-3, with unresolved D. Germline CDR1 is KGHSH and CDR2 is LQKENI. There are 13 residues in the CDR3. Trimming stripped 4 bases from V and 0 bases from J, with 4 bases between.

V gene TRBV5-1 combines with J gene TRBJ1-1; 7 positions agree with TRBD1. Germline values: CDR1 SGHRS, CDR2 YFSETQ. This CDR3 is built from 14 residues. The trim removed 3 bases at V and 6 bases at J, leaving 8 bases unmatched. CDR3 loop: CASSSGQVGAEAFF. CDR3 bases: TGCGCCAGCAGCTCAGGACAGGTTGGGGCTGAAGCTTTCTTT.

Written as DNA, the CDR3 is TGTGCCAGCAGCTCCCAGGGTCAAAATCAGCCCCAGCATTTT. This gives the protein CASSSQGQNQPQHF. The chain uses TRBV2 and TRBJ1-5, with D possibly TRBD1 on 5 matching bases. Between the trimmed V and J ends, which lost 6 bases and 4 bases, there was a span of 13 bases. CDR1 and CDR2 from the germline V gene are SNHLY and FYNNEI. This CDR3 spans 14 amino acids.

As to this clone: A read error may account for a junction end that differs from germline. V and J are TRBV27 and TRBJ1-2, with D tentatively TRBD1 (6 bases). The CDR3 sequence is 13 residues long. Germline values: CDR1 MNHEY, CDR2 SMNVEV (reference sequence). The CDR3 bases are TGTGCCAGCAGTTTATACAGGGACTACGGCTACACCTTC. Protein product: CASSLYRDYGYTF.

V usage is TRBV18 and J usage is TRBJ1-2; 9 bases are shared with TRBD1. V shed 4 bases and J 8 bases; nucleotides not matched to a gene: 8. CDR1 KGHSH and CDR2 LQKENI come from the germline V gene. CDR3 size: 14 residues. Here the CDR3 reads CASSQWTGDSGYTF. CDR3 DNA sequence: TGTGCCAGCTCACAATGGACAGGGGATTCGGGCTACACCTTC.

CDR3 bases: TGCGCCAGCAGCCCCCCGGACAGCGGCACTGAAGCTTTCTTT. It specifies CASSPPDSGTEAFF. V and J are TRBV5-1 and TRBJ1-1; D possibly corresponds to TRBD1 (6 bases). Germline values: CDR1 SGHRS, CDR2 YFSETQ. The CDR3 runs to 14 residues. The ends were cut back, 4 bases at V and 4 bases at J, with 14 bases in the middle.

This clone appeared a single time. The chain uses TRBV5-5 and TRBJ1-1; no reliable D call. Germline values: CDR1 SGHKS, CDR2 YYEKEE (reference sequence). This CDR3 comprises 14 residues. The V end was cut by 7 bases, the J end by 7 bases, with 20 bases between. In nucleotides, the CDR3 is TGTGCCAGCCACCTACAGACCGGCCCTTTTGAAGCTTTCTTT. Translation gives CASHLQTGPFEAFF.

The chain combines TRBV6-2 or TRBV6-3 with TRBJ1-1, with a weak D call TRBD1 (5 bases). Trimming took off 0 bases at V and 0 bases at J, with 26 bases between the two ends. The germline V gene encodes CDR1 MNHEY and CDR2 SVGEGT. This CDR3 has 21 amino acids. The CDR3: CASSYSPMLEGGAVVNTEAFF. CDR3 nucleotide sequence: TGTGCCAGCAGTTACTCGCCGATGTTAGAAGGAGGGGCTGTGGTGAACACTGAAGCTTTCTTT.

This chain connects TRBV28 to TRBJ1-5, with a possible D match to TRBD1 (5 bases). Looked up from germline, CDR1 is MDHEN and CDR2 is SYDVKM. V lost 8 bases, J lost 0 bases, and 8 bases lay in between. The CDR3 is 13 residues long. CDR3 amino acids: CASGHISNQPQHF. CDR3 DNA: TGTGCCAGCGGACATATTAGCAATCAGCCCCAGCATTTT.

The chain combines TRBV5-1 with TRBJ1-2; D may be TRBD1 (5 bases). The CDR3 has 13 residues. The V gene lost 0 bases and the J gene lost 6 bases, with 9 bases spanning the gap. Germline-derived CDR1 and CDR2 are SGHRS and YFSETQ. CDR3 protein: CASSLASGNGYTF. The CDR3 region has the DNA TGCGCCAGCAGCTTGGCGTCAGGGAATGGCTACACCTTC.

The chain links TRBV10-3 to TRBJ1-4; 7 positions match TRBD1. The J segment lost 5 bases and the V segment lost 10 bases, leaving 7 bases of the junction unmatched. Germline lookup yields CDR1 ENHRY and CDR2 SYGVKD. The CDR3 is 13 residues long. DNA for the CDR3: TGTGCCACCACTCTGGGACAGAATGAAAAACTGTTTTTT. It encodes CATTLGQNEKLFF.

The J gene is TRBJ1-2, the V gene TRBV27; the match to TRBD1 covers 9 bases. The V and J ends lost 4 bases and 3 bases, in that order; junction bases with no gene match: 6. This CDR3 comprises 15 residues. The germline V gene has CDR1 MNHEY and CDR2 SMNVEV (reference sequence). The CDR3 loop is CASSSWTGVDYGYTF. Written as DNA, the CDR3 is TGTGCCAGCAGTTCGTGGACAGGGGTGGACTATGGCTACACCTTC.

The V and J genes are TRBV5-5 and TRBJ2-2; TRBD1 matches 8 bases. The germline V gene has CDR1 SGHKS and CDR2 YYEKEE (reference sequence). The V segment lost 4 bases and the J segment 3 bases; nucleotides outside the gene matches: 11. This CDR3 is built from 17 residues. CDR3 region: CASSAISGGADTGELFF. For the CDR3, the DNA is TGTGCCAGCAGCGCAATTTCAGGGGGCGCGGACACCGGGGAGCTGTTTTTT.